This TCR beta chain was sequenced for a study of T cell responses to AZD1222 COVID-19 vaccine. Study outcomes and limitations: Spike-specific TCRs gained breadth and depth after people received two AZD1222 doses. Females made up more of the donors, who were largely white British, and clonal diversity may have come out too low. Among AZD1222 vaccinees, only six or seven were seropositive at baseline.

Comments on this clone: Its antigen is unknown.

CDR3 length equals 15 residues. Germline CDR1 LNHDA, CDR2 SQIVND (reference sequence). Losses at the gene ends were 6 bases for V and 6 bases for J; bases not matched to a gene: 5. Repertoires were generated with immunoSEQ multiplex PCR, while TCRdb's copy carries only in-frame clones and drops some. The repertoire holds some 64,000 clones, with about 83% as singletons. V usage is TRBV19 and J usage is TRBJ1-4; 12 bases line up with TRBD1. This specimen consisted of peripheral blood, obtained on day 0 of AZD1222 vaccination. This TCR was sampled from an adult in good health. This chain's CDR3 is CASSGTGGRDEKLFF. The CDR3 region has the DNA TGTGCCAGTAGCGGGACAGGGGGCCGGGATGAAAAACTGTTTTTT.